Listed below are T cell receptor beta chains from one sample, sequenced in a study of multiple sclerosis patients with progressive multifocal leukoencephalopathy. Using immunoSEQ multiplex PCR, the repertoire was profiled, and TCRdb retains in-frame clones only, with some absent. The table lists 25,000 to 35,000 clones, more than 85% of them singletons. The source material was PBMCs, sampled from a patient treated with natalizumab. The receptors come from a human donor with progressive multifocal leukoencephalopathy. Each CDR3 is given with its conserved first and last residue. Fields, in order: CDR3 DNA, CDR3 protein, J gene, clone size, V gene, D gene. The D gene is left open where the match is weak. A clone size is listed for some rows: how often the clone was seen (once, few, many), or a class if it is expanded.

CDR3 DNA: TGTGCCAGCAGCGTCCGGGACTCTGGAAGCAGGGCCTACAATGAGCAGTTCTTC; CDR3 protein: CASSVRDSGSRAYNEQFF; J gene: TRBJ2-1; clone size: -; V gene: TRBV7-2; D gene: -
CDR3 DNA: TGTGCCAGCAGTTACCGCAGGGGGGGCTACGAGCAGTACTTC; CDR3 protein: CASSYRRGGYEQYF; J gene: TRBJ2-7; clone size: once; V gene: TRBV6-5; D gene: -
CDR3 DNA: TGCGCCAGCAGCCAAGATGCCCCGGGGCCCTACGAGCAGTACTTC; CDR3 protein: CASSQDAPGPYEQYF; J gene: TRBJ2-7; clone size: few; V gene: TRBV4-1; D gene: -
CDR3 DNA: TGTGCCAGCAGCTTTTTGGACACGCAAGAGACCCAGTACTTC; CDR3 protein: CASSFLDTQETQYF; J gene: TRBJ2-5; clone size: once; V gene: TRBV7-9; D gene: -
CDR3 DNA: TGTGCCAGCAGCCTGCTAGCCTACGAGCAGTACTTC; CDR3 protein: CASSLLAYEQYF; J gene: TRBJ2-7; clone size: once; V gene: TRBV28; D gene: -
CDR3 DNA: TGTGCCAGCAGCTTACAAGCAGGGCCCAATGAGCAGTTCTTC; CDR3 protein: CASSLQAGPNEQFF; J gene: TRBJ2-1; clone size: once; V gene: TRBV7-2; D gene: -
CDR3 DNA: TGTGCCGCTGTCCAGGGCGGAGACACTGAAGCTTTCTTT; CDR3 protein: CAAVQGGDTEAFF; J gene: TRBJ1-1; clone size: -; V gene: TRBV7-9; D gene: -
CDR3 DNA: TGTGCCAGTAGCCCACAGGGTACTGGGGCCAACGTCCTGACTTTC; CDR3 protein: CASSPQGTGANVLTF; J gene: TRBJ2-6; clone size: -; V gene: TRBV19; D gene: -
CDR3 DNA: TGCAGCGTTGACGGGGGCTACGAGCAGTACTTC; CDR3 protein: CSVDGGYEQYF; J gene: TRBJ2-7; clone size: -; V gene: TRBV29-1; D gene: -
CDR3 DNA: TGCGCCAGCAGCCTAAAAGGGGGGACTTACGAGCAGTACTTC; CDR3 protein: CASSLKGGTYEQYF; J gene: TRBJ2-7; clone size: -; V gene: TRBV4-1; D gene: -
CDR3 DNA: TGTGCCAGCAGCGCGGGGGAGACCCAGTACTTC; CDR3 protein: CASSAGETQYF; J gene: TRBJ2-5; clone size: -; V gene: TRBV7-3; D gene: -
CDR3 DNA: TGTGCCAGCAGCTTAACAGGGGGACAAGGTGAGGGCTACACCTTC; CDR3 protein: CASSLTGGQGEGYTF; J gene: TRBJ1-2; clone size: -; V gene: TRBV13; D gene: TRBD1
CDR3 DNA: TGCAGCGTTGAGACCGAACCCGGCGACTACGAGCAGTACTTC; CDR3 protein: CSVETEPGDYEQYF; J gene: TRBJ2-7; clone size: once; V gene: TRBV29-1; D gene: -
CDR3 DNA: TGTGCCAGCAGCGCCACAGGGTTCTATGGCTACACCTTC; CDR3 protein: CASSATGFYGYTF; J gene: TRBJ1-2; clone size: -; V gene: TRBV9; D gene: -
CDR3 DNA: TGTGCCTGGAGTCTGGGCGGGGAGCTGTTTTTT; CDR3 protein: CAWSLGGELFF; J gene: TRBJ2-2; clone size: -; V gene: TRBV30; D gene: -
CDR3 DNA: TGTGCCAGTAGTATCAAAGATTCCTACGAGCAGTACTTC; CDR3 protein: CASSIKDSYEQYF; J gene: TRBJ2-7; clone size: -; V gene: TRBV19; D gene: -
CDR3 DNA: TGTGCCAGCAGCTTCCAGGCCATCAAGCTGGGGGAGCAGTACTTC; CDR3 protein: CASSFQAIKLGEQYF; J gene: TRBJ2-7; clone size: once; V gene: TRBV6-1; D gene: -
CDR3 DNA: TGTGCCAGCAGCCTACAGTTCCCAGATACGCAGTATTTT; CDR3 protein: CASSLQFPDTQYF; J gene: TRBJ2-3; clone size: -; V gene: TRBV9; D gene: -
CDR3 DNA: TGCGCCAGCAGCCATGGGGACAGCCAAAGCACAGATACGCAGTATTTT; CDR3 protein: CASSHGDSQSTDTQYF; J gene: TRBJ2-3; clone size: -; V gene: TRBV4-1; D gene: TRBD1
CDR3 DNA: TGTGCCATCAGTGAGTGGGGACAGGGGGCGAGCTCTCCCAACGAGCAGTACTTC; CDR3 protein: CAISEWGQGASSPNEQYF; J gene: TRBJ2-7; clone size: once; V gene: TRBV10-3; D gene: TRBD1
CDR3 DNA: TGCGCCAGCAAGGCGGGAGGGGGGACTGAAGCTTTCTTT; CDR3 protein: CASKAGGGTEAFF; J gene: TRBJ1-1; clone size: -; V gene: TRBV10-2; D gene: -
CDR3 DNA: TGTGCCAGCAGCGTAGGGCAGTCCGGGGGAAACACCATATATTTT; CDR3 protein: CASSVGQSGGNTIYF; J gene: TRBJ1-3; clone size: few; V gene: TRBV9; D gene: -
CDR3 DNA: TGTGCCAGCAGTTCGCATGGGACAGGGCCCTACGAGCAGTACTTC; CDR3 protein: CASSSHGTGPYEQYF; J gene: TRBJ2-7; clone size: -; V gene: TRBV28; D gene: TRBD1
CDR3 DNA: TGTGCCAGCAGTTTAATCAGCCGGGATGAGCAGTTCTTC; CDR3 protein: CASSLISRDEQFF; J gene: TRBJ2-1; clone size: -; V gene: TRBV27; D gene: -
CDR3 DNA: TGTGCCAGCAGCTTTACAGGGGGCGCGACGAATAAGACCCAGTACTTC; CDR3 protein: CASSFTGGATNKTQYF; J gene: TRBJ2-5; clone size: -; V gene: TRBV11-2; D gene: TRBD1
CDR3 DNA: TGTGCCAGCAGCGGGGGGACTAGCGTACTCTACAATGAGCAGTTCTTC; CDR3 protein: CASSGGTSVLYNEQFF; J gene: TRBJ2-1; clone size: -; V gene: TRBV9; D gene: TRBD2
CDR3 DNA: TGTGCCAGTAGTATAGGGACAGGGGGGCCCACAGATACGCAGTATTTT; CDR3 protein: CASSIGTGGPTDTQYF; J gene: TRBJ2-3; clone size: -; V gene: TRBV19; D gene: TRBD1
CDR3 DNA: TGTGCCAGCAGTTTATATAGTTCGCGGTATGGCTACACCTTC; CDR3 protein: CASSLYSSRYGYTF; J gene: TRBJ1-2; clone size: -; V gene: TRBV28; D gene: -
CDR3 DNA: TGTGCCAGTAGTTTTACATGGCTGTCTAATGAAAAACTGTTTTTT; CDR3 protein: CASSFTWLSNEKLFF; J gene: TRBJ1-4; clone size: -; V gene: TRBV19; D gene: -
CDR3 DNA: TGCAGCGTTGAAGCCCCGGGGGCTACCCACGAGCAGTACTTC; CDR3 protein: CSVEAPGATHEQYF; J gene: TRBJ2-7; clone size: -; V gene: TRBV29-1; D gene: -
CDR3 DNA: TGCGCCAGCAGCTTGGCGGGTCGGGGAGGGCCGGATACGCAGTATTTT; CDR3 protein: CASSLAGRGGPDTQYF; J gene: TRBJ2-3; clone size: -; V gene: TRBV5-1; D gene: TRBD2
CDR3 DNA: TGTGCCAGCAGCTCCCCATTAGGGCCGAGCACAGATACGCAGTATTTT; CDR3 protein: CASSSPLGPSTDTQYF; J gene: TRBJ2-3; clone size: -; V gene: TRBV7-9; D gene: -
CDR3 DNA: TGTGCCAGCAGCCGGGACAGGGGGCAGAACGAGCAGTACTTC; CDR3 protein: CASSRDRGQNEQYF; J gene: TRBJ2-7; clone size: -; V gene: TRBV7-2; D gene: TRBD1
CDR3 DNA: TGTGCCAGCAGCGTATCTATCGGAGCGGGAGGATTCACCGGGGAGCTGTTTTTT; CDR3 protein: CASSVSIGAGGFTGELFF; J gene: TRBJ2-2; clone size: -; V gene: TRBV9; D gene: TRBD2
CDR3 DNA: TGTGCCAGCAGCTTCGGACCAAGTACCTACGAGCAGTACTTC; CDR3 protein: CASSFGPSTYEQYF; J gene: TRBJ2-7; clone size: -; V gene: TRBV5-4; D gene: -
CDR3 DNA: TGCGCCAGCAGCCAAGAAACCGGGACAGGGGGCAGCGAGCAGTACTTC; CDR3 protein: CASSQETGTGGSEQYF; J gene: TRBJ2-7; clone size: -; V gene: TRBV4-1; D gene: TRBD1
CDR3 DNA: TGTGCCAGCAGTTTGGGCCAGCCCCATGAGCAGTACTTC; CDR3 protein: CASSLGQPHEQYF; J gene: TRBJ2-7; clone size: -; V gene: TRBV28; D gene: -